Listed below are T cell receptor beta chains from one sample, sequenced in a study of shared clonotypes between healthy human individuals. Measured with immunoSEQ multiplex PCR; TCRdb has only the in-frame clones, and not every one. The sample yields 2,100,000 or so clones, around 95% seen once. The sequenced material came from naive CD4+ T cells sorted from blood. Receptors were obtained from a man in his late teens or twenties in good health. The CDR3 runs from the conserved cysteine through the conserved F or W. Where a row states a size, it is once, few, many or the class of an expanded clone; other rows omit it.

>16|.|TRBJ1-2|TRBV4-1
CASSHGGQGFLYGYTF
>17|.|TRBJ2-7|TRBV12-5
CASGLPVLGTISYEQYF
>13|.|TRBJ1-4|TRBV29-1
CSVADSVNEKLFF
>12|once|TRBJ1-2|TRBV10-3
CAIKAGMEGYTF
>17|.|TRBJ1-4|TRBV15
CATSRDGTGTGAKKLFF
>14|.|TRBJ2-3|TRBV6-5
CASSPVLASDTQYF
>12|.|TRBJ2-6|TRBV29-1
CSAGQGTNVLTF
>15|.|TRBJ2-2|TRBV18
CASSRQGVNTGELFF
>12|.|TRBJ2-3|TRBV5-1
CASSLGLDTQYF
>14|.|TRBJ1-2|TRBV2
CASKAPGQVYGYTF
>15|.|TRBJ2-3|TRBV2
CASSARASGTDTQYF
>15|.|TRBJ2-2|TRBV5-1
CASSGESQNTGELFF
>16|.|TRBJ2-2|TRBV7-2
CASSFGRDSNTGELFF
>14|once|TRBJ1-6|TRBV6-5
CASSSNRDSSPLHF
>19|.|TRBJ2-1|TRBV7-6
CASSLDSAGALSSYNEQFF
>14|.|TRBJ1-4|TRBV5-1
CASSSGAPREKLFF
>14|.|TRBJ2-7|TRBV25-1
CASSEGGFIYEQYF
>13|once|TRBJ1-6|TRBV28
CASGPGSNSPLHF
>16|.|TRBJ1-1|TRBV12-5
CASGLSTGLGRTEAFF
>15|.|TRBJ1-1|TRBV13
CASSPKTGWNTEAFF
>12|.|TRBJ1-3|TRBV5-4
CASSTSGNTIYF
>13|.|TRBJ1-4|TRBV28
CASSRGPKEKLFF
>12|.|TRBJ2-3|TRBV11-2
CASSLFRDSQYF
>14|.|TRBJ2-1|TRBV5-1
CASSSDTNDNEQFF
>13|.|TRBJ2-2|TRBV25-1
CASSDPTLPELFF
>13|.|TRBJ2-3|TRBV5-1
CASSFKGADTQYF
>15|.|TRBJ2-5|TRBV5-1
CASSKGGQDQETQYF
>13|.|TRBJ1-1|TRBV5-1
CASSYVINTEAFF
>16|.|TRBJ2-5|TRBV5-4
CASSPSVKAYQETQYF
>13|.|TRBJ2-1|TRBV9
CASSVLQGDEQFF
>14|once|TRBJ2-2|TRBV14
CASSQDRGAGELFF
>16|.|TRBJ2-7|TRBV27
CASSKTTGITNNEQYF
>13|once|TRBJ2-7|TRBV2
CASSSGQGYEQYF
>14|.|TRBJ1-4|TRBV19
CASSRGGDNEKLFF
>15|once|TRBJ2-5|TRBV6-1
CASSSTGPEIETQYF
>18|.|TRBJ2-7|TRBV28
CASSFEAGGASELYLQYF
>14|.|TRBJ1-1|TRBV19
CASRSETVNTEAFF
>13|.|TRBJ1-2|TRBV2
CASSTGTNYGYTF
>20|.|TRBJ2-4|TRBV21-1
CASSKVTAGGPRSVKNIQYF
>16|.|TRBJ2-7|TRBV5-6
CASSYGRTGGSYEQYF
>15|.|TRBJ1-2|TRBV2
CASSEGYGVGYGYTF
>14|.|TRBJ1-4|TRBV28
CASSPGLVHEKLFF
>15|once|TRBJ2-7|TRBV6-1
CASSGDRGHSYEQYF
>12|.|TRBJ2-7|TRBV11-2
CASSLEGYEQYF
>16|.|TRBJ1-1|TRBV18
CASSPPSSASRGEAFF
>15|.|TRBJ1-5|TRBV6-1
CASSRKDRVDQPQHF
>15|.|TRBJ2-5|TRBV5-6
CASSRPQGASETQYF